This TCR beta chain was captured in a study of cytomegalovirus exposure and HLA in healthy donors. 60 Vbeta and 13 Jbeta primers were used in PCR. TCRdb's copy holds only in-frame clones and misses some; the assay was immunoSEQ multiplex PCR. The sample consists of about 94,000 clones, around 77% of them appearing once. Deletions cut 6 bases from V and 0 bases from J, with 20 bases between. Per germline, CDR1 ENHRY and CDR2 SYGVKD. The CDR3 totals 17 residues. Sequencing was carried out using PBMCs. The receptor was derived from a man aged 30 to 39 in good health and CMV-seronegative. The genes are TRBV10-3 and TRBJ1-1, with a possible D match to TRBD1 (6 bases). Written as DNA, the CDR3 is TGTGCCATCAGCAGACGAACAGGGCCCTCCATGAACACTGAAGCTTTCTTT. Its protein is CAISRRTGPSMNTEAFF.